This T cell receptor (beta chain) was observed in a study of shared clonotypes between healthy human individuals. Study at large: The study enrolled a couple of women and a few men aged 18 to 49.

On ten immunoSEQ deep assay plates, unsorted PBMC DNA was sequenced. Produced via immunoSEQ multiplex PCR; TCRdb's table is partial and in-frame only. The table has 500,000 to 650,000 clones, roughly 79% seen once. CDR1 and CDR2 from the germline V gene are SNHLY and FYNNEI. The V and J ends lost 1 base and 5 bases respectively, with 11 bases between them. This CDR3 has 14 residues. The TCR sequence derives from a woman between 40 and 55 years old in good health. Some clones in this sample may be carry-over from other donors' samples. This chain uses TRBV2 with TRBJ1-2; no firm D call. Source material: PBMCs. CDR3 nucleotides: TGTGCCAGCAGTGAAGAGAGGGCTCTTTATGGCTACACCTTC. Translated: CASSEERALYGYTF.